One sample yielded the 5 T cell receptor beta chains listed below, sequenced in a study of blood T cell repertoires in COVID-19. The assay was immunoSEQ multiplex PCR, and TCRdb's table has in-frame clones only and misses some. The table includes a few hundred thousand clones, 87% detected once. Sequencing was done on a sample of peripheral blood. Receptors were obtained from a woman between 50 and 59 years old who had recovered from COVID-19.

V and J are TRBV7-2 and TRBJ1-3; D is ambiguous. This CDR3 contains 15 residues. In germline, CDR1 is SGHTA, CDR2 FQGNSA. V was cut by 5 bases and J by 0 bases, with 11 bases left in between. CDR3 bases: TGTGCCAGCAGCCCCGGCTGGAGCTCTGGAAACACCATATATTTT. It translates to CASSPGWSSGNTIYF.

This clone was recorded once. The chain employs TRBV12-3 or TRBV12-4 and TRBJ1-1; no definite D call. The CDR3 sequence is 13 residues long. Trimming left V 5 bases short and J 7 bases short, with 14 bases between. CDR3: CASSRRGYGEAFF. The CDR3 coding sequence is TGTGCCAGCAGTAGACGGGGATATGGTGAAGCTTTCTTT.

This chain joins TRBV28 and TRBJ1-1; tentatively, D is TRBD1 (5 bases). V was pared by 6 bases and J by 4 bases, with 15 bases between. This CDR3 contains 14 residues. The germline V gene has CDR1 MDHEN and CDR2 SYDVKM. The CDR3 DNA is TGTGCCAGCAGCTTAACCAGGGTAATCACTGAAGCTTTCTTT. This gives the protein CASSLTRVITEAFF.

This clone was seen only once. The gene calls are TRBV5-5 and TRBJ2-7, with 7 bases matching TRBD1. There are 14 residues in the CDR3. Germline lookup yields CDR1 SGHKS and CDR2 YYEKEE (reference sequence). Germline trimming cut 3 bases from V and 8 bases from J; bases unmatched to any gene: 11. The CDR3 coding sequence is TGTGCCAGCAGCTCCTCCGGACAGGTCTTGAAGCAGTACTTC. Protein sequence: CASSSSGQVLKQYF.

CDR3 DNA sequence: TGTGCCAGCAGTTTAAGGGGGCCCGGGGACAATGAGCAGTTCTTC. It specifies CASSLRGPGDNEQFF. The chain carries TRBV27 and TRBJ2-1; 7 bases are a match to TRBD1. V shed 2 bases, J shed 5 bases, and the junction held 6 bases outside the gene matches. This CDR3 region has 15 residues. Per the germline V gene, CDR1 is MNHEY and CDR2 is SMNVEV (reference sequence).